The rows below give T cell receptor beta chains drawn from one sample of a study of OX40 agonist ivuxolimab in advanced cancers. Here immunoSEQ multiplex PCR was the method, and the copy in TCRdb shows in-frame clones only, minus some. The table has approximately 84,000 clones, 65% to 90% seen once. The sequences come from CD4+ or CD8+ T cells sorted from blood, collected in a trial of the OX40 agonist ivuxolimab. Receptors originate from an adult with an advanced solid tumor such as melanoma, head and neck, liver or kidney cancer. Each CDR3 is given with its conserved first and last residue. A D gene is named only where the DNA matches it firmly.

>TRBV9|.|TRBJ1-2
CASSVDADSRYGYTF
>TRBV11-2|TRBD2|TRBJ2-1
CASSLRTSGGQYNEQFF
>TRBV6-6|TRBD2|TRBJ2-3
CASRGLAGGSTDTQYF
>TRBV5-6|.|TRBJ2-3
CASALNTDTQYF
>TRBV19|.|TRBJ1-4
CASSPFLNEEKLFF
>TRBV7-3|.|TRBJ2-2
CASSLMGGGTNTGELFF
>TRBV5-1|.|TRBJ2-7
CASSFQGPTEGQYF
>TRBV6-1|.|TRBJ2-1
CASSEGGAIRNEQFF
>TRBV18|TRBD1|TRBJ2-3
CASSPGQGAQDTQYF
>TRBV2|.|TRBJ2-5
CASSVEGGFQETQYF
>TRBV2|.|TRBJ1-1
CASTLGGLTNTEAFF
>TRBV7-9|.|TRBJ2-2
CASSLEGPDTGELFF
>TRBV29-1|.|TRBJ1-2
CSVTDSFYGYTF
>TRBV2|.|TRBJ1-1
CASRKLRGSDTEAFF
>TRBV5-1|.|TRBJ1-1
CASSGGIDTEAFF
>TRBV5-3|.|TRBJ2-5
CARSLADMASGQETQYF
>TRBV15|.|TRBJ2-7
CATSRDLVGEQYF
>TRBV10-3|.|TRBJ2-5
CAISGPQGTQYF
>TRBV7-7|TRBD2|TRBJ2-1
CASSSLAGAHNEQFF
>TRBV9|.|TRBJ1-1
CASSAGLQNTEAFF
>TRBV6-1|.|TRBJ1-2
CASSDRNYGYTF
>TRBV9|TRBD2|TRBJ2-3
CASSPSGGAADTQYF
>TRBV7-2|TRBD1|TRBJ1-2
CASSQRTGPYTGYTF
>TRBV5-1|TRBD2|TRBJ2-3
CASSTPGGDSTDTQYF
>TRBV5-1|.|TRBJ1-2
CASSSLVVANYGYTF